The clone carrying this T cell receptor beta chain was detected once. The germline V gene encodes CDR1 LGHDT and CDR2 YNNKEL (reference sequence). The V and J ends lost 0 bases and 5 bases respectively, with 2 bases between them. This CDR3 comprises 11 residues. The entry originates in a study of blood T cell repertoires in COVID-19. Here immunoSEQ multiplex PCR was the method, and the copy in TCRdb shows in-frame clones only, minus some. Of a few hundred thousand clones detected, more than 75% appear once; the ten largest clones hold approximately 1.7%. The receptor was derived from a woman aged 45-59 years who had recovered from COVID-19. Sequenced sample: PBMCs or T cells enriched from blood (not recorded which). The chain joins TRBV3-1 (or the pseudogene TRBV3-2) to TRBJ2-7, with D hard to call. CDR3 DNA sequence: TGTGCCAGCAGCCAAGACGACGAGCAGTACTTC. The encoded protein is CASSQDDEQYF.